These 12 T cell receptor beta chains came from one sample sequenced in a study of blood T cell repertoires in COVID-19. Assay used: immunoSEQ multiplex PCR; TCRdb lists only in-frame clones, some missing. The sample lists about 200,000 clones, approximately 80% seen once, with roughly 27% in the top ten. Sequencing input: peripheral blood. The source is a man aged 35-49 years with acute or convalescent COVID-19.

The chain joins TRBV7-8 to TRBJ1-3; TRBD1 agrees at 10 bases. The CDR3 consists of 15 residues. The germline V gene has CDR1 SGHVS and CDR2 FQNEAQ. V was pared by 5 bases and J by 2 bases, with 3 bases of the junction left unmatched. The CDR3 loop reads CASSTDRGPGNTIYF. The CDR3 bases are TGTGCCAGCAGCACTGACAGGGGGCCTGGAAACACCATATATTTT.

This chain joins TRBV6-5 and TRBJ1-2, with 8 bases lining up with TRBD1. Germline lookup yields CDR1 MNHEY and CDR2 SVGAGI. The V gene end was trimmed by 8 bases and the J gene end by 6 bases; junction bases not matched to a gene: 14. The CDR3 loop spans 15 amino acids. In DNA form, the CDR3 reads TGTGCCAGCCTAGAACGAGGCAGGGGGCTTAATGGCTACACCTTC. Translated: CASLERGRGLNGYTF.

The V gene is TRBV10-3, the J gene TRBJ1-2, with D perhaps matching TRBD1 (5 bases). Trimming took 6 bases from V and 6 from J, leaving 20 bases between them. There are 15 residues in the CDR3. CDR1 and CDR2 from the germline V gene are ENHRY and SYGVKD. CDR3 in DNA: TGTGCCATCAGGAGGGGATTGGGGGGTGCGGATGGCTACACCTTC. Translation gives CAIRRGLGGADGYTF.

The genes are TRBV9 and TRBJ2-3; 12 bases agree with TRBD2. The junction had 15 bases not matched to a gene; V was cut back by 0 bases and J by 4 bases. CDR1 is SGDLS, CDR2 YYNGEE, per germline. CDR3 size: 20 residues. The chain's CDR3 is CASSVAPSSGRAGVADTQYF. The DNA of the CDR3 is TGTGCCAGCAGCGTAGCCCCTTCTAGCGGGAGGGCCGGTGTCGCAGATACGCAGTATTTT.

The J gene is TRBJ2-7, the V gene TRBV2; 8 nucleotides agree with TRBD1. The CDR3 length is 14 residues. Germline CDR1 and CDR2: SNHLY and FYNNEI. V lost 6 bases, J lost 1 base, and 5 bases stayed unmatched. CDR3 sequence: CASRSTGGSYEQYF. In DNA form, the CDR3 reads TGTGCCAGCAGATCAACAGGGGGATCCTACGAGCAGTACTTC.

This chain links TRBV19 with TRBJ1-1; 10 bases match TRBD1. The CDR3 is 14 residues long. V shed 7 bases and J 4 bases; nucleotides not matched to a gene: 6. Germline values: CDR1 LNHDA, CDR2 SQIVND (reference sequence). As DNA, the CDR3 is TGTGCCAGTATGGGACAGGGGTCCGGCACTGAAGCTTTCTTT. Amino acid sequence: CASMGQGSGTEAFF.

This chain connects TRBV10-1 to TRBJ2-7; D is unresolved. Germline V CDR1 and CDR2: WNHNN, SYGVQD (reference sequence). V was pared by 4 bases and J by 2 bases, with 6 bases between. The CDR3 spans 12 residues. The chain's CDR3 is CASSGYTYEQYF. The CDR3 DNA reads as TGCGCCAGCAGTGGTTACACCTACGAGCAGTACTTC.

Worth noting for this clone: The same CDR3 also results from other DNA sequences found in this sample. The genes are TRBV29-1 and TRBJ2-3, with 7 bases aligning to TRBD2. CDR1 and CDR2 from the germline V gene are SQVTM and ANQGSEA. Trimming cost V 5 bases and J 0 bases; bases outside gene matches: 5. The CDR3 contains 14 residues. CDR3 bases: TGCAGCGTTTTCCTAGCGGAGAGCACAGATACGCAGTATTTT. Protein: CSVFLAESTDTQYF.

The CDR3 spells CASSPQGSGIETQYF. In DNA form, the CDR3 reads TGTGCCAGCAGCCCCCAAGGGTCGGGGATAGAGACCCAGTACTTC. J is TRBJ2-5 and V is TRBV14, with a weak D call TRBD2 (5 bases). Germline V lookup: CDR1 SGHDN, CDR2 FVKESK. CDR3 size: 15 residues. V was shortened by 4 bases and J by 4 bases, with 16 bases between the two germline ends.

The chain carries TRBV2 and TRBJ1-2; weak D call: TRBD1 (5 bases). The germline CDR1 and CDR2 sequences are SNHLY and FYNNEI. The length of the CDR3 is 14 residues. V lost 2 bases to trimming and J lost 5 bases, with 12 bases between them. CDR3 loop: CASSEMVGVYGYTF. DNA for the CDR3: TGTGCCAGCAGTGAAATGGTAGGGGTGTATGGCTACACCTTC.

The V call is TRBV7-8, the J call TRBJ1-4; possible D gene TRBD1, 5 bases. The germline V gene has CDR1 SGHVS and CDR2 FQNEAQ. V lost 2 bases, J lost 0 bases, and 10 bases lay in between. This CDR3 is 16 amino acids long. The chain's CDR3 is CASSLQGLATNEKLFF. The CDR3 DNA reads TGTGCCAGCAGCTTACAGGGTCTTGCAACTAATGAAAAACTGTTTTTT.

This sequence joins TRBV2 and TRBJ1-2; tentatively, D is TRBD1 (6 bases). Germline V gives CDR1 SNHLY, CDR2 FYNNEI. CDR3 size: 13 residues. Trimming stripped 4 bases from V and 4 bases from J, with 10 bases between. The CDR3, as DNA: TGTGCCAGCAGTGCAGGGGCAGGCTATGGCTACACCTTC. This gives the protein CASSAGAGYGYTF.